A single sample gave rise to the 21 T cell receptor beta chains below, sequenced in a study of T cell repertoires in ileal Crohn's disease. TCRdb keeps only in-frame clones here, not all; method: immunoSEQ multiplex PCR. The sample carries fewer than 20,000 clones, 60% recorded once. The sequencing input was ileal tissue. These receptors were collected from an adult with Crohn's disease.

The sample holds a few counts of this clone. The V gene is TRBV12-1, the J gene TRBJ2-1; the table's TRBD2 call for D was not verified on the DNA. TRBV12-1 is noted as a pseudogene. This CDR3 region has 16 residues. The chain's CDR3 is CASSFWGLGGRRKQFF. CDR3 nucleotides: TGTGCCAGCAGCTTCTGGGGGTTGGGGGGGCGCAGGAAGCAGTTCTTC.

This clone has only a few counts. This chain uses TRBV15 with TRBJ2-3; 9 nucleotides line up with TRBD2. Germline CDR1 LNHNV, CDR2 YYDKDF (reference sequence). V trimming: 4 bases; J trimming: 1 base; junction bases outside the gene matches: 3. The CDR3 consists of 15 residues. CDR3 DNA: TGTGCCACCAGCACCCGGACTAGCGGCACAGATACGCAGTATTTT. This gives the protein CATSTRTSGTDTQYF.

This clone has just a few counts. J is TRBJ2-7 and V is TRBV7-9, with 10 bases identical to TRBD1. V lost 5 bases, J lost 1 base, and 5 bases stayed unmatched. Germline lookup yields CDR1 SEHNR and CDR2 FQNEAQ (reference sequence). The CDR3 is 15 residues long. The CDR3 spells CASSRTGGRSYEQYF. CDR3 DNA sequence: TGTGCCAGCAGCAGGACAGGGGGACGGTCCTACGAGCAGTACTTC.

The V and J genes are TRBV2 and TRBJ2-1, with 7 positions matching TRBD2. Germline loops: CDR1 SNHLY, CDR2 FYNNEI. The CDR3 is made up of 15 amino acids. Germline trimming cut 8 bases from V and 10 bases from J; bases unmatched to any gene: 17. In DNA form, the CDR3 reads TGTGCCAGCGGGTCCTCGGGAGGCCCCACCCAGGAGCAGTTCTTC. It yields the protein CASGSSGGPTQEQFF.

This clone was counted only a few times. J is TRBJ1-1 and V is TRBV27; D remains unclear. CDR1 is MNHEY, CDR2 SMNVEV, per germline (reference sequence). The V and J ends lost 5 bases and 7 bases respectively, with 14 bases between them. This CDR3 spans 13 amino acids. The CDR3, as DNA: TGTGCCAGCAGTCCCAGTTGGGCGAGTGAAGCTTTCTTT. Translated: CASSPSWASEAFF.

This clone was seen a single time. This chain uses TRBV10-1 with TRBJ1-4; TRBD1 agrees at 8 bases. This CDR3 has 14 amino acids. V trimming: 3 bases; J trimming: 10 bases; junction bases outside the gene matches: 7. Germline-derived CDR1 and CDR2 are WNHNN and SYGVQD (reference sequence). CDR3 region: CASSESGGVTKLFF. Here the CDR3 DNA reads TGCGCCAGCAGTGAATCAGGGGGCGTCACAAAACTGTTTTTT.

The chain combines TRBV6-5 with TRBJ2-7; tentatively, D is TRBD1 (6 bases). Trimming shortened V by 5 bases and J by 2 bases, and 16 bases separated the two germline ends. Germline CDR1 and CDR2: MNHEY and SVGAGI. This CDR3 has 15 residues. The CDR3 sequence is CASSPEYRAAYEQYF. Written as DNA, the CDR3 is TGTGCCAGCAGTCCCGAATACAGGGCGGCCTACGAGCAGTACTTC.

J is TRBJ1-1 and V is TRBV2, with TRBD1 identical over 10 bases. The trim removed 7 bases at V and 7 bases at J, leaving 15 bases unmatched. This CDR3 comprises 16 residues. Germline V gene sequence: CDR1 SNHLY, CDR2 FYNNEI. CDR3 sequence (DNA): TGTGCCAGCAACCCGTTCTCCGGGACAGGGGCGAGTGAAGCTTTCTTT. Its protein product is CASNPFSGTGASEAFF.

The gene calls are TRBV15 and TRBJ2-5; a possible D gene is TRBD2 (5 bases). CDR1 LNHNV and CDR2 YYDKDF come from the germline V gene (reference sequence). The CDR3 length is 14 residues. V lost 3 bases and J lost 1, with 9 bases in between. The CDR3 here is CATSSGSSQETQYF. The CDR3, as DNA: TGTGCCACCAGCAGTGGGAGTAGCCAAGAGACCCAGTACTTC.

The J gene is TRBJ2-5, the V gene TRBV5-4; possible D gene TRBD2, 5 bases. Trimming stripped 0 bases from V and 5 bases from J, with 11 bases between. The CDR3 is made up of 14 amino acids. CDR1 SGHNT and CDR2 YYREEE come from the germline V gene (reference sequence). In DNA, the CDR3 is TGTGCCAGCAGCTTGGGAGGGAGAGATGAGACCCAGTACTTC. Protein: CASSLGGRDETQYF.

V is TRBV30 and J is TRBJ1-3; D is undetermined. This CDR3 spans 13 amino acids. V lost 5 bases and J 0 bases, leaving 8 bases between the germline ends. Germline CDR1 is GTSNPN and CDR2 is SVGIG (reference sequence). The CDR3 sequence: CAWAGSSGNTIYF. In DNA, the CDR3 is TGTGCCTGGGCAGGAAGCTCTGGAAACACCATATATTTT. The whole variable domain, filled in from reference TRBV30 and TRBJ1-3, reads SQTIHQWPATLVQPVGSPLSLECTVEGTSNPNLYWYRQAAGRGLQLLFYSVGIGQISSEVPQNLSASRPQDRQFILSSKKLLLSDSGFYLCAWAGSSGNTIYFGEGSWLTVV.

The chain is built from TRBV28 and TRBJ1-2, with D hard to call. The CDR3 spans 14 residues. V was shortened by 3 bases and J by 0 bases, with 8 bases between the two germline ends. Germline CDR1 and CDR2: MDHEN and SYDVKM. The CDR3, as DNA: TGTGCCAGCAGTTTTTCTGGCCCTAACTATGGCTACACCTTC. It specifies CASSFSGPNYGYTF.

The rearrangement uses TRBV6-1 and TRBJ2-3; 8 positions agree with TRBD1. V gave up 5 bases and J gave up 1 base; unmatched junction bases: 8. Germline V gives CDR1 MNHNS, CDR2 SASEGT. CDR3 length: 16 amino acids. The CDR3 DNA is TGTGCCAGCAGTCAAGAACCGGGACAGGGCACAGATACGCAGTATTTT. It is translated as CASSQEPGQGTDTQYF.

This clone was counted only a few times. The CDR3 DNA is TGTGCCAGCAGCCTCGGCTACGAGCAGTACTTC. Protein sequence: CASSLGYEQYF. The chain couples TRBV5-5 to TRBJ2-7; D unclear. V was shortened by 4 bases and J by 3 bases, with 5 bases between the two germline ends. In germline, CDR1 is SGHKS, CDR2 YYEKEE (reference sequence). CDR3 length: 11 residues.

The chain carries TRBV9 and TRBJ2-1; 16 nucleotides line up with TRBD2. CDR3 length equals 18 residues. CDR1 is SGDLS and CDR2 is YYNGEE in the germline V gene. V shed 0 bases, J shed 7 bases, and the junction held 7 bases outside the gene matches. The CDR3 sequence is CASSVEGLAGGRRNEQFF. The CDR3 DNA reads TGTGCCAGCAGCGTAGAGGGACTAGCGGGAGGGCGGCGGAATGAGCAGTTCTTC.

The chain couples TRBV5-6 to TRBJ2-7, with TRBD2 as a possible D gene (5 bases). The CDR3 loop spans 13 amino acids. Trimming cost V 0 bases and J 2 bases, with 6 bases left between them. Germline CDR1 is SGHDT and CDR2 is YYEEEE. CDR3 residues: CASSLGRPYEQYF. CDR3 sequence (DNA): TGTGCCAGCAGCTTGGGGAGGCCCTACGAGCAGTACTTC.

On this clone itself: The same CDR3 also results from other DNA sequences found in this sample. The rearrangement uses TRBV6-5 and TRBJ1-1, with D possibly matching TRBD1 (6 bases). The V end lost 2 bases, the J end lost 7 bases, and 11 bases lay between the germline ends. Germline V lookup: CDR1 MNHEY, CDR2 SVGAGI. CDR3 length: 13 amino acids. The CDR3 reads CASSYEGGSEAFF. In DNA form, the CDR3 reads TGTGCCAGCAGTTACGAAGGGGGTAGTGAAGCTTTCTTT.

This clone was observed a few times. This chain joins TRBV18 and TRBJ1-1; D not certain. The V and J ends lost 0 bases and 0 bases respectively, with 8 bases between them. The CDR3 consists of 15 residues. Germline V lookup: CDR1 KGHSH, CDR2 LQKENI. The CDR3 loop reads CASSPPEALNTEAFF. As DNA, the CDR3 is TGTGCCAGCTCACCACCGGAGGCTTTGAACACTGAAGCTTTCTTT. Using reference TRBV18 and TRBJ1-1 for the parts outside the CDR3, the full variable domain is NAGVMQNPRHLVRRRGQEARLRCSPMKGHSHVYWYRQLPEEGLKFMVYLQKENIIDESGMPKERFSAEFPKEGPSILRIQQVVRGDSAAYFCASSPPEALNTEAFFGQGTRLTVV.

The chain joins TRBV15 to TRBJ2-7; D gene ambiguous. V dropped 5 bases and J dropped 1 base, with 6 bases sitting between them. Germline lookup yields CDR1 LNHNV and CDR2 YYDKDF (reference sequence). CDR3 length equals 12 residues. CDR3 residues: CATSFNSYEQYF. Written as DNA, the CDR3 is TGTGCCACCAGCTTTAATTCCTACGAGCAGTACTTC.

By share, this clone counts as large (0.1 to 1%). This sequence joins TRBV7-8 and TRBJ2-7; 11 bases agree with TRBD2. The CDR3 contains 19 residues. CDR1 SGHVS and CDR2 FQNEAQ come from the germline V gene. V gave up 4 bases and J gave up 1 base; unmatched junction bases: 15. The CDR3, as DNA: TGTGCCAGCAGCTCCCAAGGTACTAGCGGGAGCTCGTCGTCCTACGAGCAGTACTTC. This codes for CASSSQGTSGSSSSYEQYF.

The chain combines TRBV11-2 with TRBJ2-4; D remains unclear. Trimming stripped 3 bases from V and 6 bases from J, with 9 bases between. There are 13 residues in the CDR3. Germline CDR1 reads SGHAT; CDR2 reads FQNNGV. CDR3 DNA: TGTGCCAGCAGCTTTGGAGCCTTAAACATTCAGTACTTC. Amino acids: CASSFGALNIQYF.